The rows below give T cell receptor beta chains drawn from one sample of a study of vaccination effects on CD4 cells after COVID-19. Libraries were prepared by immunoSEQ multiplex PCR; TCRdb keeps only in-frame clonotypes and omits some of them. The sample has fewer than 75,000 clones; around four fifths are singletons. These receptors' antigens are unknown. The specimen was CD4+ T cells from PBMCs cultured without peptide, collected after COVID-19 vaccination. The receptors were gathered from a human donor who received a COVID-19 vaccine. Both conserved end residues are part of each CDR3. The order of the fields is D gene, J gene, V gene, clone size, CDR3 DNA, CDR3 protein. The D gene is left open where the match is weak. Clone size is not always given. Where it is, it says once, few, many or a class for expanded clones.

NA	TRBJ2-1	TRBV7-2	NA	TGTGCCAGCAGCTTAGGACTATACAATGAGCAGTTCTTC	CASSLGLYNEQFF
NA	TRBJ1-1	TRBV6-5	few	TGTGCCAGCAGTACGCATTTATGGGGCAACACTGAAGCTTTCTTT	CASSTHLWGNTEAFF
NA	TRBJ2-5	TRBV6-5	NA	TGTGCCAGCAGTTACTCTCCGGGACGCACTCAAGAGACCCAGTACTTC	CASSYSPGRTQETQYF
TRBD1	TRBJ1-5	TRBV28	once	TGTGCCAGCAGCCCTCTAGGCCGGGACAGGGGTCAGCCCCAGCATTTT	CASSPLGRDRGQPQHF
TRBD1	TRBJ1-1	TRBV28	NA	TGTGCCAGCAACCGACAGGGCTTGCCTGAAGCTTTCTTT	CASNRQGLPEAFF
NA	TRBJ1-1	TRBV2	NA	TGTGCCAGCAGTGATGGACAATTAGGTGAAGCTTTCTTT	CASSDGQLGEAFF
TRBD1	TRBJ1-1	TRBV19	NA	TGTGCCAGTAGACCGCCGGACAGGGGTGGAGGGAACACTGAAGCTTTCTTT	CASRPPDRGGGNTEAFF
NA	TRBJ2-2	TRBV18	large	TGTGCCAGCTCACCTCGTGGAGTAGCGATGAACACCGGGGAGCTGTTTTTT	CASSPRGVAMNTGELFF
NA	TRBJ2-2	TRBV5-4	NA	TGTGCCAGCCGGGGGGCAGGGAACGCCGGGGAGCTGTTTTTT	CASRGAGNAGELFF
NA	TRBJ2-5	TRBV5-6	once	TGTGCCAGCAGCTTTCGGGAGTCTAGCCGGGAGACCCAGTACTTC	CASSFRESSRETQYF
NA	TRBJ1-6	TRBV23-1	NA	TGCGCCAGCAGTCGAGCGAGGGTGGTTTCACCCCTCCACTTT	CASSRARVVSPLHF
TRBD1	TRBJ1-5	TRBV4-2	few	TGTGCCAGCAGCCAAGTTCACAGGGGGAGACATCAGCCCCAGCATTTT	CASSQVHRGRHQPQHF
TRBD2	TRBJ2-3	TRBV20-1	NA	TGCAGTGCTAGTAGGTCTAGCGGGGGGATCACAGATACGCAGTATTTT	CSASRSSGGITDTQYF
NA	TRBJ2-7	TRBV9	NA	TGTGCCAGCAGCGTAGAGCCGAACCTGCTCTACGAGCAGTACTTC	CASSVEPNLLYEQYF
NA	TRBJ1-1	TRBV12-3/TRBV12-4	NA	TGTGCCAGCAGTTTCCGAGACACTGAAGCTTTCTTT	CASSFRDTEAFF
TRBD1	TRBJ2-3	TRBV6-5	NA	TGTGCCAGCAGCCCGGGACAGGGCACAGATACGCAGTATTTT	CASSPGQGTDTQYF
NA	TRBJ1-5	TRBV7-9	NA	TGTGCCAGCAGCTCCGGACAGAACAATCAGCCCCAGCATTTT	CASSSGQNNQPQHF
NA	TRBJ2-7	TRBV10-3	NA	TGTGCCATCGCCCTGGCACCCTACGAGCAGTACTTC	CAIALAPYEQYF
NA	TRBJ1-3	TRBV14	NA	TGTGCCAGCAGCGCGGCAGTTGGAAACACCATATATTTT	CASSAAVGNTIYF
TRBD1	TRBJ2-5	TRBV7-2	NA	TGTGCCAGCAGCCCCGCCGGGACAGGGGGCTGGGAGACCCAGTACTTC	CASSPAGTGGWETQYF
NA	TRBJ1-6	TRBV3-1/TRBV3-2	NA	TGTGCCAGCAGTCTAGATGTTAATTCACCCCTCCACTTT	CASSLDVNSPLHF
NA	TRBJ2-6	TRBV7-9	NA	TGTGCCAGCAGCCCGATAGGCGGCGCGGGCCTCTCTGGGGCCAACGTCCTGACTTTC	CASSPIGGAGLSGANVLTF
NA	TRBJ1-6	TRBV28	few	TGTGCCAGCAGTTTCCTGCAATCACCCCTCCACTTT	CASSFLQSPLHF
NA	TRBJ1-5	TRBV28	NA	TGTGCCAGTTCTCCCGGCGGGGGGGTCGGTATCGGCAATCAGCCCCAGCATTTT	CASSPGGGVGIGNQPQHF
TRBD1	TRBJ2-1	TRBV6-6	NA	TGTGCCAGCAGTTACGGACAGGTGAACTACAATGAGCAGTTCTTC	CASSYGQVNYNEQFF
TRBD1	TRBJ2-1	TRBV19	NA	TGTGCCAGTAGTATGGGGACAGGGGGGAACAATGAGCAGTTCTTC	CASSMGTGGNNEQFF
NA	TRBJ1-2	TRBV5-5	NA	TGTGCCAGCAGTCCGGACCGGGGATATGGCTACACCTTC	CASSPDRGYGYTF
NA	TRBJ2-3	TRBV6-5	NA	TGTGCCAGCAGGTCCTCCTCAGATACGCAGTATTTT	CASRSSSDTQYF
NA	TRBJ2-5	TRBV9	once	TGTGCCAGCAGCCATGATGAGACCCAGTACTTC	CASSHDETQYF
NA	TRBJ1-3	TRBV19	few	TGTGCCAGTAGTATCGCGGGGACCTTATCTGGAAACACCATATATTTT	CASSIAGTLSGNTIYF
TRBD1	TRBJ2-3	TRBV24-1	NA	TGTGCCACCAGTCCGGGACAGGGTACAGATACGCAGTATTTT	CATSPGQGTDTQYF
NA	TRBJ1-2	TRBV4-1	NA	TGCGCCAGCAGCCAAGAGTCTACCAGCAGATATGGCTACACCTTC	CASSQESTSRYGYTF
NA	TRBJ1-3	TRBV28	NA	TGTGCCAGCACCCCTCTAGGTGTGGCCGGCTCTGGAAACACCATATATTTT	CASTPLGVAGSGNTIYF
NA	TRBJ2-2	TRBV2	few	TGTGCCAGCAGTCGAGGGGGGAACACCGGGGAGCTGTTTTTT	CASSRGGNTGELFF
NA	TRBJ2-5	TRBV6-5	NA	TGTGCCAGCATCCTGCTGGGGGCGGGGGAGACCCAGTACTTC	CASILLGAGETQYF
TRBD2	TRBJ2-1	TRBV3-1/TRBV3-2	once	TGTGCCAGCAGCCAAATCGAGGGACTAGCGGCAGGAAATGAGCAGTTCTTC	CASSQIEGLAAGNEQFF
NA	TRBJ1-4	TRBV25-1	NA	TGTGCCAGCAGTGCCGATGAAAAACTGTTTTTT	CASSADEKLFF
NA	TRBJ1-4	TRBV3-1/TRBV3-2	NA	TGTGCCAGCAGCCAAGAGGCGGGACTCAGCAATGAAAAACTGTTTTTT	CASSQEAGLSNEKLFF
TRBD1	TRBJ1-5	TRBV7-2	NA	TGTGCCAGCAGCACGACAGGGGGCGCAAATCAGCCCCAGCATTTT	CASSTTGGANQPQHF
NA	TRBJ2-5	TRBV2	NA	TGTGCCAGCAGTGTAGACCGCCAAGAGACCCAGTACTTC	CASSVDRQETQYF
TRBD2	TRBJ2-5	TRBV11-2	once	TGTGCCAGCAGCTTAGATGGGACTAGCGGGGGGGTAACTCAAGAGACCCAGTACTTC	CASSLDGTSGGVTQETQYF
NA	TRBJ2-5	TRBV9	NA	TGTGCCAGCAGCAGGGGGGAGACCCAGTACTTC	CASSRGETQYF
NA	TRBJ1-5	TRBV27	NA	TGTGCCAGCAAGCAGGGATATAGCAATCAGCCCCAGCATTTT	CASKQGYSNQPQHF
TRBD1	TRBJ2-1	TRBV7-3	NA	TGTGCCAGCAGCTTCGGACAGGGGGCTAATGAGCAGTTCTTC	CASSFGQGANEQFF
NA	TRBJ1-1	TRBV10-3	NA	TGTGCCATCAGTCCCCTCACCGGAAACACTGAAGCTTTCTTT	CAISPLTGNTEAFF
NA	TRBJ1-5	TRBV28	NA	TGTGCCAGCCGCCGGGGGGAACAGCCCCAGCATTTT	CASRRGEQPQHF
NA	TRBJ1-1	TRBV7-2	NA	TGTGCCAGCACCCCAGGCGGGGCGGGGGTTGAAGCTTTCTTT	CASTPGGAGVEAFF
TRBD1	TRBJ2-1	TRBV2	NA	TGTGCCAGCAGCCCGGGACAGGGTTACAATGAGCAGTTCTTC	CASSPGQGYNEQFF
NA	TRBJ1-5	TRBV7-2	NA	TGTGCCAGCAGCTTAGGGCGGGGTAATCAGCCCCAGCATTTT	CASSLGRGNQPQHF